This T cell receptor beta chain was recorded in a study of shared clonotypes between healthy human individuals. Study findings and constraints: Estimated richness was generally greater in naive than memory subsets.

Libraries were prepared by immunoSEQ multiplex PCR; TCRdb keeps only in-frame clonotypes and omits some of them. The sample includes 850,000 to 1,100,000 clones, about 80% of them seen just once. This clone appeared once. The antigen is not known. The sample comprised memory CD4+ T cells from PBMCs. As to subset: CD45RA-negative fraction. The source is a man in his late teens or twenties in good health. Some clones in this sample may be carry-over from other donors' samples.

The CDR3 sequence is CASSQDIGQNLYSYEQYF. CDR3 nucleotides: TGCGCCAGCAGCCAAGATATAGGGCAGAACCTTTACTCCTACGAGCAGTACTTC. The chain joins TRBV4-1 to TRBJ2-7; D not resolved. V dropped 0 bases and J dropped 0 bases, with 18 bases sitting between them. The CDR3 sequence is 18 residues long. Germline-derived CDR1 and CDR2 are MGHRA and YSYEKL.